The clone carrying this T cell receptor beta chain was seen more than once but under ten times. Its matching antigen is unknown. The sample comes from a study of beta chain features in type 1 diabetes. Notes on the study in general: There was a moderate but significant shortening of TCRB CDR3s in all four CD4+ subsets of Type 1 diabetes patients.

Every bit of the isolated RNA underwent reverse transcription, so sequencing read expressed TCRB transcripts. The data were produced by immunoSEQ multiplex PCR, yet TCRdb's version contains in-frame clones alone and is incomplete. The sample lists fewer than 300,000 clones; roughly 20% were seen once. V lost 4 bases and J lost 5; bases outside the gene matches: 9. Looked up from germline, CDR1 is LGHNA and CDR2 is YNFKEQ. There are 17 residues in the CDR3. The chain employs TRBV4-2 and TRBJ2-5, with 14 bases fitting TRBD2. The TCR comes from a woman between 40 and 50 years old with type 1 diabetes. Sequenced input: naive CD4+ T cells from blood. The CDR3 here is CASSRTGTSGGEETQYF. In DNA, the CDR3 is TGTGCCAGCAGCCGAACCGGGACTAGCGGGGGAGAGGAGACCCAGTACTTC.